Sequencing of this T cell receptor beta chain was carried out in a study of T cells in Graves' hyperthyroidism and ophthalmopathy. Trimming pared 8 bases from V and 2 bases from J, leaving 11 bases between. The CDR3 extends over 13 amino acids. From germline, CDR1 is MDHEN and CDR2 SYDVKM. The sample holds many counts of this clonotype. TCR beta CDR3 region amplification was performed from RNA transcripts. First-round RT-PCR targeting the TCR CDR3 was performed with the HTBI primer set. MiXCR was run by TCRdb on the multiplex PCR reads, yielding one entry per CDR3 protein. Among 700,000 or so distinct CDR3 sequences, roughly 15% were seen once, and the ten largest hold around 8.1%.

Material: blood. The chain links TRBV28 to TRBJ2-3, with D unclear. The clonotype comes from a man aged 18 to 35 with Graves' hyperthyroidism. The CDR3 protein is CASLGPVTDTQYF. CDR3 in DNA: TGTGCCAGCTTAGGACCAGTCACAGATACGCAGTATTTT.